This TCR beta chain emerged from a study of post-analysis software for immune sequencing data (dated by TCRdb to 2013 to 2016). About the investigation overall: Recorded disease courses included relapsing-remitting, secondary progressive and progressive-relapsing multiple sclerosis, with some patients lacking subtype annotation. The patient repertoires were set against eleven to twelve previously published healthy control repertoires from donors whose ages ranged from 6 to 25 years. A subset of samples was prepared in parallel using single-end sample barcoding, then pooled and co-amplified after Illumina adapter ligation. The investigation overall reported the following: Direct clustering with F measure showed strong co-clustering of samples prepared in the same batch, prompting a batch-effect correction. About 5 TRBV segments, including TRBV5-6, TRBV5-1 and TRBV20-1, were significantly more frequent in patients than controls. Significantly lower normalized Chao1 diversity was found in multiple sclerosis patients than in controls, suggesting substantial peripheral T-cell clonal expansion. The control group was slightly older than the multiple sclerosis patient group.

Library generation was performed with PCR. Reads for this sample came from an Illumina HiSeq 2500. To reduce PCR and sequencing biases, unique molecular identifiers were built into the TCR beta cDNA libraries. Every 1 to 10 million input T cells yielded approximately 500,000 cDNA molecules, meaning each molecule approximated one T cell. Patient libraries were prepared and sequenced with the same protocol used for the earlier healthy control dataset. Samples belonging to the same batch were prepared together, multiplexed and sequenced on a shared HiSeq lane. Per the source publication's procedure: Raw barcoded reads were processed with MIGEC, and single-read molecular identifier groups were discarded before consensus assembly and CDR3 extraction. Clonotype tables were post-analysed with VDJtools, and diversity was normalized by down-sampling all datasets to the smallest sample size. To correct batch-related cross-sample contamination, repertoire overlap clustering matched CDR3 amino acid sequences but not nucleotide sequences. TCRdb itself trimmed the public reads at Q25 with fastp, ran MiXCR and retained productive beta chains. Every entry covers one CDR3 protein and lists the most common genes and DNA from its rows. None of the V and J calls come from the authors' own analysis; TCRdb made them. For this sample the table gives approximately 400,000 distinct CDR3 sequences, of which roughly 38% were detected only once. The top ten hold 13% of the sample.

To demonstrate the VDJtools post-analysis software, the study profiled TCR beta repertoires from the peripheral blood of some 13 young patients with multiple sclerosis. Multiple sclerosis patients were children and adolescents aged about 6 to 16 years. As concerns this clonotype: Its antigen is not yet known. Qualities for individual bases were not recorded, and no much larger clone is one base off.

The CDR3 runs 14 residues from the cysteine to the phenylalanine. Kept here is only the CDR3 DNA, which spans 42 bases and is read in frame from base 1. Per the germline V gene, KGHDR is the CDR1 and SFDVKD is the CDR2. The junction shows trimming of 9 bases on V and 8 bases on J, plus 18 bases between the germline ends. Rearrangement joined TRBV24-1 to TRBJ1-4, with the D segment identity uncertain. Sequencing was carried out using blood. The source of this sequence is a girl between 5 and 17 years old with multiple sclerosis. The DNA sequence reads TGTGCCACCCCGGTAATCAGTCCAGGCGAAAAACTGTTTTTT. Its protein reads: CATPVISPGEKLFF.